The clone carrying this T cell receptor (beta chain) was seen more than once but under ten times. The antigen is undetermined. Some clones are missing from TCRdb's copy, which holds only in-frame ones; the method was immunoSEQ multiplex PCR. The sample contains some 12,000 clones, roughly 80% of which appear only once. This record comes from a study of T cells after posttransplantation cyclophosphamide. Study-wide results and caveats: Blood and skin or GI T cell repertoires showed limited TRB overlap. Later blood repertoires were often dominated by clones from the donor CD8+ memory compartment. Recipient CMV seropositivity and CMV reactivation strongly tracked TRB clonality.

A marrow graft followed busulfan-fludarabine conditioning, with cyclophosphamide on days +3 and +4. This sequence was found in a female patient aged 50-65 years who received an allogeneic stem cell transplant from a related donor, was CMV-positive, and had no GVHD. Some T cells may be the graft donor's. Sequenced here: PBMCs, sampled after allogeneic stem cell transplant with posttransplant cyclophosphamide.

CDR3 region: CASSSGDVAEAFF. The CDR3 DNA follows: TGTGCCAGCAGTTCGGGGGACGTCGCTGAAGCTTTCTTT. This rearrangement joins TRBV6-6 to TRBJ1-1, with D possibly TRBD1 on 5 matching bases. Germline V gene lookup returns CDR1 MNHNY and CDR2 SVGAGI (reference sequence). The CDR3 has 13 residues. The ends were cut back, 4 bases at V and 6 bases at J, with 12 bases in the middle.